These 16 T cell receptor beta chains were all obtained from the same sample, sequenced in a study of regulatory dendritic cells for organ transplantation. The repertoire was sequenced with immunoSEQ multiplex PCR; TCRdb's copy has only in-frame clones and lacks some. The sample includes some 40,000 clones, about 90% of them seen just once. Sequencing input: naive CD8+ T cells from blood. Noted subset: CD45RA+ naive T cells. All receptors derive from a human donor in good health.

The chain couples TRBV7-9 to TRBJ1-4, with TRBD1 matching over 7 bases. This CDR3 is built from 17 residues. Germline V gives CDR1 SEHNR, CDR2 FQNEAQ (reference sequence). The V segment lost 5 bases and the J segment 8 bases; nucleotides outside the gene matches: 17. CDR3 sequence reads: CASSPPELGGAGEKLFF. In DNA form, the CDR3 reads TGTGCCAGCAGCCCACCTGAATTAGGGGGCGCGGGAGAAAAACTGTTTTTT.

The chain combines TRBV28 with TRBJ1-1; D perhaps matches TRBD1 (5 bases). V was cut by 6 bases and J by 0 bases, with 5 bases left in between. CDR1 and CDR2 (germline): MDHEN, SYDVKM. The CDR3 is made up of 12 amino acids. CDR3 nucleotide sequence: TGTGCCAGCAGGACAGTGAACACTGAAGCTTTCTTT. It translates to CASRTVNTEAFF.

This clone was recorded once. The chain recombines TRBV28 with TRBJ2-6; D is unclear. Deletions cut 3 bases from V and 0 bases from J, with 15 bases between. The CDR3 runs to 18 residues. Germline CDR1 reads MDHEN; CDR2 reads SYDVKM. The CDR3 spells CASSFDVSLYSGANVLTF. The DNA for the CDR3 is TGTGCCAGCAGTTTCGATGTCAGTCTATACTCTGGGGCCAACGTCCTGACTTTC.

The CDR3 loop reads CAWRDRGLGTEAFF. Here the CDR3 DNA reads TGTGCCTGGAGGGACAGGGGATTAGGGACTGAAGCTTTCTTT. The chain employs TRBV30 and TRBJ1-1, with TRBD1 identical over 9 bases. CDR1 is GTSNPN, CDR2 SVGIG, per germline (reference sequence). V lost 3 bases, J lost 5 bases, and 7 bases stayed unmatched. CDR3 length: 14 amino acids.

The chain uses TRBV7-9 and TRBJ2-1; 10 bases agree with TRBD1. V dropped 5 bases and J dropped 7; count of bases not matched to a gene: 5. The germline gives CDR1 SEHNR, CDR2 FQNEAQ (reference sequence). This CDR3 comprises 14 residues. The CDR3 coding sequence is TGTGCCAGCAGCCCGGGACAGGGGCTTAATGAGCAGTTCTTC. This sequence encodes CASSPGQGLNEQFF. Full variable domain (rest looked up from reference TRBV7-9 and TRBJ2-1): DTGVSQNPRHKITKRGQNVTFRCDPISEHNRLYWYRQTLGQGPEFLTYFQNEAQLEKSRLLSDRFSAERPKGSFSTLEIQRTEQGDSAMYLCASSPGQGLNEQFFGPGTRLTVL.

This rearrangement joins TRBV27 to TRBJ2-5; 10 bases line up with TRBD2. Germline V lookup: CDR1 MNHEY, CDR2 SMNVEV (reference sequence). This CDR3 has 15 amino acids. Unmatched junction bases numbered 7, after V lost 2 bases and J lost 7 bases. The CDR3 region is CASSLAAGGSGTQYF. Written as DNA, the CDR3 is TGTGCCAGCAGTTTAGCAGCGGGAGGGTCGGGGACCCAGTACTTC.

CDR3 coding DNA: TGTGCCAGCAGCGTATCCTCCTACACCTCCTACAATGAGCAGTTCTTC. Translated, it gives CASSVSSYTSYNEQFF. This sequence joins TRBV9 and TRBJ2-1; D is uncertain. The CDR3 consists of 16 residues. Germline-derived CDR1 and CDR2 are SGDLS and YYNGEE. V shed 1 base and J shed 0 bases, with 11 bases lying between them.

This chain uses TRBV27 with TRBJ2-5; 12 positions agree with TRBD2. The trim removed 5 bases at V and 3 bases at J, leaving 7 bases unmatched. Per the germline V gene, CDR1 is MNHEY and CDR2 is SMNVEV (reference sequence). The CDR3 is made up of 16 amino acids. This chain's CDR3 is CASSPPGLAGKETQYF. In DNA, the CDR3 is TGTGCCAGCAGTCCGCCAGGACTAGCGGGAAAAGAGACCCAGTACTTC.

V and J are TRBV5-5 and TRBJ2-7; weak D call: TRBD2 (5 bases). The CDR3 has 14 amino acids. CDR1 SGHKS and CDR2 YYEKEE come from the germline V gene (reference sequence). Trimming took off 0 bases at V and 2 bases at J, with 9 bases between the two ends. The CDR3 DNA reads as TGTGCCAGCAGCTTGGAAGCGGCGGCCTACGAGCAGTACTTC. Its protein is CASSLEAAAYEQYF.

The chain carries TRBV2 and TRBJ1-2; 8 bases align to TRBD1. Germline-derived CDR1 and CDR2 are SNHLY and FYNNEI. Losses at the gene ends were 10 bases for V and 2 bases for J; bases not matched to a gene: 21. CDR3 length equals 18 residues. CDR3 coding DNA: TGTGCCATCCGGGACAGGCATTCGTCGGCCCCGCAAAACTATGGCTACACCTTC. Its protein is CAIRDRHSSAPQNYGYTF.

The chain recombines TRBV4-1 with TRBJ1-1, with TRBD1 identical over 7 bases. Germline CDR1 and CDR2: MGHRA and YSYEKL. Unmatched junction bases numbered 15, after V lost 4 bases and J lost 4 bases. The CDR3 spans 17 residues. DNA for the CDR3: TGCGCCAGCAGCCCTACAGAGACAGGGTTTTTTGTCACTGAAGCTTTCTTT. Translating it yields CASSPTETGFFVTEAFF.

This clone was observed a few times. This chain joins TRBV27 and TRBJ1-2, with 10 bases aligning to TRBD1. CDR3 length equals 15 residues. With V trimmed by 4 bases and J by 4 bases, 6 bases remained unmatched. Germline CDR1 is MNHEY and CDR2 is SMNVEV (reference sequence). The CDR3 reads CASSSGQGWIYGYTF. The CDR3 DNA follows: TGTGCCAGCAGTTCGGGACAGGGGTGGATCTATGGCTACACCTTC.

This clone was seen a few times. The CDR3 sequence: CASPALGQFNYGYTF. The CDR3 DNA is TGTGCCAGCCCCGCTCTTGGACAGTTCAACTATGGCTACACCTTC. The rearrangement joins TRBV7-9 to TRBJ1-2; D is possibly TRBD1 (6 bases). The germline V gene has CDR1 SEHNR and CDR2 FQNEAQ (reference sequence). There are 15 residues in the CDR3. The V end lost 8 bases, the J end lost 2 bases, and 18 bases lay between the germline ends.

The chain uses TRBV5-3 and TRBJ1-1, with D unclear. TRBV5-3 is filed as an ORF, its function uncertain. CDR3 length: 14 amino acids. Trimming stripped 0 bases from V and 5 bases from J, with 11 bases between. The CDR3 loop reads CARSLGAMWTEAFF. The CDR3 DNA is TGTGCCAGAAGCTTGGGGGCTATGTGGACTGAAGCTTTCTTT.

In nucleotides, the CDR3 is TGCAGCGTTGAATTAGCGGGAGGGAGCACAGATACGCAGTATTTT. This translates into CSVELAGGSTDTQYF. The rearrangement uses TRBV29-1 and TRBJ2-3; 11 nucleotides line up with TRBD2. Germline V gene sequence: CDR1 SQVTM, CDR2 ANQGSEA. V gave up 2 bases and J gave up 0 bases; unmatched junction bases: 1. The CDR3 loop spans 15 amino acids.

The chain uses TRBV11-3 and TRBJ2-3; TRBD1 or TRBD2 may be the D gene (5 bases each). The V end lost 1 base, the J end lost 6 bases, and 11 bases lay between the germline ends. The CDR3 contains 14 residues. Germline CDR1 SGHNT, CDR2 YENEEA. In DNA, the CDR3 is TGTGCCAGCAGCTTAGGCCGGGGCTGGGATACGCAGTATTTT. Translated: CASSLGRGWDTQYF.